These T cell receptor beta chains were read from a single sample in a study of somatic mutations in cytotoxic T cells in rheumatoid arthritis. Clones were sequenced by immunoSEQ multiplex PCR, and TCRdb holds only the in-frame ones, with some missing. The repertoire holds 9,500 to 15,000 clones, with under 85% as singletons. Sequenced material: CD8+ T cells sorted from blood. Every receptor here comes from a woman in her sixties in good health. The CDR3 runs from the conserved cysteine through the conserved F or W. The D gene is left open where the match is weak. Some rows mark clone size as missing; the rest say once, few, many or name a class of expanded clone.

clone size,V gene,J gene,D gene,CDR3 protein,CDR3 DNA
-,TRBV27,TRBJ2-7,-,CASHSSPYEQYF,TGTGCCAGCCACAGCAGTCCCTACGAGCAGTACTTC
-,TRBV11-2,TRBJ1-1,-,CASSFGGRNTEAFF,TGTGCCAGCAGCTTTGGGGGCCGGAACACTGAAGCTTTCTTT
-,TRBV21-1,TRBJ2-5,-,CASSKRSSGQETQYF,TGTGCCAGCAGCAAACGATCGAGCGGCCAAGAGACCCAGTACTTC
-,TRBV15,TRBJ2-5,-,CATSQGQETQYF,TGTGCCACCAGCCAGGGGCAAGAGACCCAGTACTTC
-,TRBV11-2,TRBJ1-2,TRBD1,CASSGQTGKLGLYGYTF,TGTGCCAGCAGCGGGCAGACAGGGAAATTGGGCCTTTATGGCTACACCTTC
-,TRBV28,TRBJ2-5,TRBD2,CASSFERGGGEETQYF,TGTGCCAGCAGTTTTGAGCGGGGGGGCGGAGAAGAGACCCAGTACTTC
-,TRBV5-1,TRBJ2-1,-,CASSFPRDTLIGYNEQFF,TGCGCCAGCAGCTTCCCCCGGGACACCCTCATAGGGTACAATGAGCAGTTCTTC
once,TRBV6-1,TRBJ1-5,-,CASKESNQPQHF,TGTGCCAGCAAAGAGAGCAATCAGCCCCAGCATTTT
-,TRBV4-2,TRBJ2-5,-,CASSQDGDTRETQYF,TGTGCCAGCAGCCAAGATGGGGACACGCGGGAGACCCAGTACTTC
-,TRBV2,TRBJ1-1,-,CASRPGGTEAFF,TGTGCCAGTCGACCGGGTGGCACTGAAGCTTTCTTT
-,TRBV21-1,TRBJ1-2,-,CASTPWGGLRSGYTF,TGTGCCAGCACCCCCTGGGGAGGCCTAAGGTCTGGCTACACCTTC
-,TRBV7-6,TRBJ2-1,-,CASSSNRDKDYNEQFF,TGTGCCAGCAGCTCCAACCGGGACAAAGACTACAATGAGCAGTTCTTC
-,TRBV27,TRBJ2-1,TRBD2,CASSFLSGEGYEQFF,TGTGCCAGCAGTTTCCTCAGCGGGGAGGGTTATGAGCAGTTCTTC
-,TRBV29-1,TRBJ1-2,-,CSVGGGGGYTF,TGCAGCGTTGGTGGGGGCGGTGGCTACACCTTC
once,TRBV15,TRBJ1-1,-,CATSKGRGLSTEAFF,TGTGCCACCAGCAAAGGGCGGGGTTTGAGCACTGAAGCTTTCTTT
-,TRBV7-8,TRBJ2-1,TRBD1,CASSLDRGDYNEQFF,TGTGCCAGCAGCTTGGACAGGGGGGACTACAATGAGCAGTTCTTC
few,TRBV29-1,TRBJ2-3,-,CSVETGQRTDTQYF,TGCAGCGTTGAGACCGGACAGCGCACAGATACGCAGTATTTT
-,TRBV6-4,TRBJ2-2,-,CASSPAGAGDTGELFF,TGTGCCAGCAGCCCCGCGGGGGCTGGGGACACCGGGGAGCTGTTTTTT
-,TRBV29-1,TRBJ2-2,-,CSVGQPRGELFF,TGCAGCGTTGGTCAGCCTAGGGGGGAGCTGTTTTTT
-,TRBV28,TRBJ2-3,-,CASSSRREWGRDTQYF,TGTGCCAGCAGTTCAAGGAGGGAATGGGGGAGAGATACGCAGTATTTT
-,TRBV9,TRBJ2-5,-,CASSEQGRGQETQYF,TGTGCCAGCAGCGAACAGGGACGGGGTCAAGAGACCCAGTACTTC
-,TRBV5-6,TRBJ2-2,TRBD1,CASSLFGQEVSGELFF,TGTGCCAGCAGCTTGTTTGGACAGGAGGTTTCCGGGGAGCTGTTTTTT